This TCR beta chain was recorded in a study of response to subunit inactivated influenza vaccine. CDR3 length equals 17 residues. Trimming took 3 bases from V and 0 from J, leaving 15 bases between them. Germline V gives CDR1 LGHNA, CDR2 YNFKEQ. Comments on this clonotype: What it binds is not known.

Regarding the study as a whole: The authors put forward the suggestion that each seasonal influenza vaccination may bring in only a limited number of new T cells.

Via MiXCR, TCRdb re-called the RT-PCR reads, giving one row per CDR3 protein. Of 500,000 to 600,000 distinct CDR3 sequences in the sample, about 14% were seen once. The chain employs TRBV4-2 and TRBJ2-4, with a tentative D call TRBD1 (6 bases). Material: PBMCs from blood, obtained approximately 13 days after vaccination. The sequence was obtained from a man in his fifties or sixties who received an inactivated influenza vaccine. The CDR3 region is CASSQGGQPVAKNIQYF. The CDR3 DNA is TGTGCCAGCAGCCAGGGCGGACAGCCTGTAGCCAAAAACATTCAGTACTTC.